A selection of T cell receptor beta chains follows, all from one sample in a study of Graves' ophthalmopathy and Graves' hyperthyroidism. A single record per CDR3 protein comes from TCRdb applying MiXCR to the multiplex PCR reads. This table has hundreds of thousands of distinct CDR3 sequences, about 38% appearing once. The specimen was peripheral blood. The receptors were gathered from an adult man with Graves' ophthalmopathy. Each CDR3 is given with its conserved first and last residue. A D gene is named only where the DNA matches it firmly. Some rows mark clone size as missing; the rest say once, few, many or name a class of expanded clone.

v_gene	d_gene	abundance	j_gene	CDR3nt	CDR3aa
TRBV12-3/TRBV12-4	.	many	TRBJ1-1	TGTGCCAGCAGTATGGCCAGGGGAGGGAACACTGAAGCTTTCTTT	CASSMARGGNTEAFF
TRBV14	TRBD1	many	TRBJ2-5	TGTGCCAGCAGCCAAGGGGACAGGGAGATCTGGACCCAGTACTTC	CASSQGDREIWTQYF
TRBV10-3	.	many	TRBJ1-1	TGTGCCATCAGTGACAGATCTGAAGCTTTCTTT	CAISDRSEAFF
TRBV29-1	.	.	TRBJ2-6	TGCAGCGTTAATTCCGGGTTAGATCGGGCTAACGTCCTGACTTTC	CSVNSGLDRANVLTF
TRBV25-1	.	few	TRBJ2-7	TGTGCCAGCAGTTACTTCCCAGGGCAAAAGGACGAGCAGTACTTC	CASSYFPGQKDEQYF
TRBV5-1	.	.	TRBJ2-3	TGCGCCAAAAGGTCTTGCATAGATCAGCCCCAGTATTTT	CAKRSCIDQPQYF
TRBV4-1	.	few	TRBJ1-2	TGCGCCAGCAGCCAAGAGCCCCAAAGGCCGGACTATGGCTACACCTTC	CASSQEPQRPDYGYTF
TRBV14	TRBD1	.	TRBJ2-5	TGTGCCAGCAGCCGAGGGACAGGGGCTTGGGAGACCCAGTACTTC	CASSRGTGAWETQYF
TRBV2	TRBD1	.	TRBJ1-5	TGTGCCAGCAAGACAGGGGGCTACGAGCATTTT	CASKTGGYEHF
TRBV4-1	.	few	TRBJ1-1	TGCGCCAGCCACCGTGGATTCCTAAACCCAAGGAACACTGAAGCTTTCTTT	CASHRGFLNPRNTEAFF
TRBV6-4	TRBD1	.	TRBJ1-2	TGTGCCAGCAGTGAGGAACAGGGGGGCGTCTATGGCTACACCTTC	CASSEEQGGVYGYTF